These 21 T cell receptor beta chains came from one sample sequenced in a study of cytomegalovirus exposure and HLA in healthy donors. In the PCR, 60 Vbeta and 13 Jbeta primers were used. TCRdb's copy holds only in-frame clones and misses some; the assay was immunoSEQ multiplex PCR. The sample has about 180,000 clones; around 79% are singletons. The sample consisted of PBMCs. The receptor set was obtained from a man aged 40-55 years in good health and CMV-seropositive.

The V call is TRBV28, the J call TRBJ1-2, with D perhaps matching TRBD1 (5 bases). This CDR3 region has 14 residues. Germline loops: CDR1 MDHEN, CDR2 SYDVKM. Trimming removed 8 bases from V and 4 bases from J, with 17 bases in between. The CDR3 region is CASEGGATGYGYTF. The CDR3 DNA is TGTGCCAGCGAGGGCGGGGCGACGGGCTATGGCTACACCTTC.

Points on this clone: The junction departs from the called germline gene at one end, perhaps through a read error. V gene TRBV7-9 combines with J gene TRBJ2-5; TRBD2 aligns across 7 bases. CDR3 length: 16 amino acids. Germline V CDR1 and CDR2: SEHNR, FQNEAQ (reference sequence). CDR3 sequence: CSSSPRGGHGEETQYF. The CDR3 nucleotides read TGTTCCAGCAGCCCCCGGGGAGGGCATGGGGAAGAGACCCAGTACTTC.

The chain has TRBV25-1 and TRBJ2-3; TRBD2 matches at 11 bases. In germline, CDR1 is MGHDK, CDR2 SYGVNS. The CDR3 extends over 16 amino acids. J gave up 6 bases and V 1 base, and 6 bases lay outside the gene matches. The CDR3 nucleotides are TGTGCCAGCAGTGAATGGCTAGCGGGAGGCAGGGATACGCAGTATTTT. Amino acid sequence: CASSEWLAGGRDTQYF.

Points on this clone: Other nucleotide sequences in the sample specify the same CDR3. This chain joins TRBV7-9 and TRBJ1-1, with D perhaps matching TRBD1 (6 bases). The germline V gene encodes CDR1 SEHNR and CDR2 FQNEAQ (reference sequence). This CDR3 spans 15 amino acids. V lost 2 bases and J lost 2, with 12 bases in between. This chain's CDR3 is CASSLRGGRNTEAFF. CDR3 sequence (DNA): TGTGCCAGCAGCTTAAGGGGGGGGCGTAACACTGAAGCTTTCTTT.

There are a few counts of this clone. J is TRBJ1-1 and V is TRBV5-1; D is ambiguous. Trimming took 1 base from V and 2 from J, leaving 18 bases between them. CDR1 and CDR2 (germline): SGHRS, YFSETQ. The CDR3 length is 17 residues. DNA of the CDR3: TGCGCCAGCAGCTTGTCCCCCCGGGATCTGGTTAACACTGAAGCTTTCTTT. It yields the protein CASSLSPRDLVNTEAFF.

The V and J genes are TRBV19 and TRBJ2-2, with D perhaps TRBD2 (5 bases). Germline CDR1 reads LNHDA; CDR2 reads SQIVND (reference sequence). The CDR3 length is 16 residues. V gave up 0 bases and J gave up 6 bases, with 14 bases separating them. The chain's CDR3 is CASSIDRGRGSGELFF. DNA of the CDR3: TGTGCCAGTAGTATAGATCGTGGTCGGGGATCCGGGGAGCTGTTTTTT.

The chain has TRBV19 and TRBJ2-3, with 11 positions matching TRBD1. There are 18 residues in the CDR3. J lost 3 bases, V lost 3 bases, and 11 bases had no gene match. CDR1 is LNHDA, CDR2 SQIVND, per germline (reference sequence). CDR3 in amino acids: CASSIRTGGRGRTDTQYF. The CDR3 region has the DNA TGTGCCAGTAGTATTCGGACAGGGGGCCGCGGGAGGACAGATACGCAGTATTTT.

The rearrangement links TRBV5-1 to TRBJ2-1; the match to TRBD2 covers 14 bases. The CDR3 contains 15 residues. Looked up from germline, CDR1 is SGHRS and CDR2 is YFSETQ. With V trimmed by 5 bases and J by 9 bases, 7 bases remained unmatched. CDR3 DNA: TGCGCCAGCAGTGGACTAGCGGGAGGTCCGGGTGAGCAGTTCTTC. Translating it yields CASSGLAGGPGEQFF.

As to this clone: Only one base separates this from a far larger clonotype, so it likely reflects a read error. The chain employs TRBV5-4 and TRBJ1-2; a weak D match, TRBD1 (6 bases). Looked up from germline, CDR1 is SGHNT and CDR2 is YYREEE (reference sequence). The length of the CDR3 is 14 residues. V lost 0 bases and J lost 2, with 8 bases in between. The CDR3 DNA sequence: TGTGCCAGCAGCTTGGTTCAGGGGAACTATGGCTACACCTTC. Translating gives CASSLVQGNYGYTF. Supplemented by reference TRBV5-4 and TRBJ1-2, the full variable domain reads ETGVTQSPTHLIKTRGQQVTLRCSSQSGHNTVSWYQQALGQGPQFIFQYYREEENGRGNFPPRFSGLQFPNYSSELNVNALELDDSALYLCASSLVQGNYGYTFGSGTRLTVV.

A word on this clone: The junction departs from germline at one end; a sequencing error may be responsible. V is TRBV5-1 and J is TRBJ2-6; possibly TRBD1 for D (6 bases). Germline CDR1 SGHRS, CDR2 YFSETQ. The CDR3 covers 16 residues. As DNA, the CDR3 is TGCGCCAGCAGCACAGCGAACAGGGCTGGGGCCAACGGCCTGACTTTC. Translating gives CASSTANRAGANGLTF.

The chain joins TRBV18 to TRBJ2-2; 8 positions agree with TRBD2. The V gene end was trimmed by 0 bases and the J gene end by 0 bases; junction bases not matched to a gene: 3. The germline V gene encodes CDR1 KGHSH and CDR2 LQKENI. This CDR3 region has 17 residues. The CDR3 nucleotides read TGTGCCAGCTCACCACCGGGTAGCGGGACGAACACCGGGGAGCTGTTTTTT. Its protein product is CASSPPGSGTNTGELFF.

The CDR3 DNA follows: TGTGCCAGCAGCCCACCTAGCGGACGCACCCGGGGGGAGACCCAGTACTTC. Translated: CASSPPSGRTRGETQYF. The chain carries TRBV7-9 and TRBJ2-5, with 7 bases identical to TRBD2. The ends lost 5 bases at V and 5 bases at J; junction bases unmatched: 17. The CDR3 has 17 residues. CDR1 and CDR2 from the germline V gene are SEHNR and FQNEAQ (reference sequence).

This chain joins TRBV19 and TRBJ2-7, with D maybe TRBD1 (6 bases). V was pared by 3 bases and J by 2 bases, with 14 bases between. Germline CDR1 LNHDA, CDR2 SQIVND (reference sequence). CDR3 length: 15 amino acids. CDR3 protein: CASSILLGAPYEQYF. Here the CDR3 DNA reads TGTGCCAGTAGTATTCTTCTGGGGGCCCCCTACGAGCAGTACTTC.

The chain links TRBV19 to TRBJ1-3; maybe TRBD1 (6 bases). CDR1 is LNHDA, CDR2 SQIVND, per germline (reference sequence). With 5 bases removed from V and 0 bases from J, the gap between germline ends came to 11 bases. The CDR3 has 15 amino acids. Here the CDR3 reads CASSYTGRSGNTIYF. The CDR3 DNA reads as TGTGCCAGTAGTTACACAGGGCGCTCTGGAAACACCATATATTTT.

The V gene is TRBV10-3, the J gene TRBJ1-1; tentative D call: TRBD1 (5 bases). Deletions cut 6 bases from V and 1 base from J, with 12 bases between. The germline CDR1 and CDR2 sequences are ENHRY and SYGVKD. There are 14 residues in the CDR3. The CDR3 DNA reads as TGTGCCATCAGGGGCCGCGGGGCGAACACTGAAGCTTTCTTT. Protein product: CAIRGRGANTEAFF.

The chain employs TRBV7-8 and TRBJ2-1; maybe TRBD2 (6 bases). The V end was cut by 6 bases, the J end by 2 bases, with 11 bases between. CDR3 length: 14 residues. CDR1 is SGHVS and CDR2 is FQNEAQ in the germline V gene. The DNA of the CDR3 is TGTGCCAGCAGTCTCCGGACTACCTACAATGAGCAGTTCTTC. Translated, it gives CASSLRTTYNEQFF.

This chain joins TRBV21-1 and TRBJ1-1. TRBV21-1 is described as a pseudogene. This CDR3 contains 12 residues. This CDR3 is CAPGGKQGEAFF. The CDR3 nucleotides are TGTGCCCCGGGAGGCAAACAGGGTGAAGCTTTCTTT.

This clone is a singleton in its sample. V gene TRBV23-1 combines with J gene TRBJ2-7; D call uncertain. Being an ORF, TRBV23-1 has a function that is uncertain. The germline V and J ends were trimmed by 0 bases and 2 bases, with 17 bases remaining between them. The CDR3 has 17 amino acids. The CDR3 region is CASSQSSTLSATYEQYF. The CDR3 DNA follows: TGCGCCAGCAGTCAATCGTCTACTCTAAGCGCTACCTACGAGCAGTACTTC.

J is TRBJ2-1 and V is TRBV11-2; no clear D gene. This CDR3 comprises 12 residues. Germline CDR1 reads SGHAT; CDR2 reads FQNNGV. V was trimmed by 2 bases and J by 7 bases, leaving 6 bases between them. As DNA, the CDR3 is TGTGCCAGCAGCTTACGGGTAAATGAGCAGTTCTTC. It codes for CASSLRVNEQFF.

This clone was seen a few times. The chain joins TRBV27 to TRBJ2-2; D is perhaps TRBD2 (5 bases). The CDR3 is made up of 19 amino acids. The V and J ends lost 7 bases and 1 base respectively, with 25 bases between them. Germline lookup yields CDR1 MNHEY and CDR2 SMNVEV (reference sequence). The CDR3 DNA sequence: TGTGCCAGCACCACTATCTGGCGGGCGAGCAGAAGGAACACCGGGGAGCTGTTTTTT. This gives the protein CASTTIWRASRRNTGELFF.

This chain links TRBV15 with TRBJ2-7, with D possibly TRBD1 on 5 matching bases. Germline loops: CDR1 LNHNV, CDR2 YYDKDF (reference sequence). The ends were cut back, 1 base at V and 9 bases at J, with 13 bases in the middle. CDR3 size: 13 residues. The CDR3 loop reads CATSRALDSRQYF. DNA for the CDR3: TGTGCCACCAGCAGAGCTCTCGACAGCCGGCAGTACTTC.